The rows below give T cell receptor beta chains drawn from one sample of a study of cytomegalovirus exposure and HLA in healthy donors. The protocol was immunoSEQ multiplex PCR, while the TCRdb copy is restricted to in-frame clones and leaves out a portion. Of about 170,000 clones listed, approximately 71% were seen once; the top ten hold approximately 5.6%. The source material was PBMCs. The receptors here all came from a woman in her late teens or twenties in good health and CMV-seropositive. The CDR3 runs from the conserved cysteine through the conserved F or W. Fields, in order: V gene, CDR3 protein.

>TRBV6-6
CASSSDRPGANVLTF
>TRBV14
CASSRDRLPYNEQFF
>TRBV27
CASSLRQGRETQYF
>TRBV27
CASSTRDNEQFF
>TRBV7-2
CASSASLSSGRYEQYF
>TRBV15
CATSRDRQETQYF
>TRBV7-9
CASSSPGILPYEQYF
>TRBV10-3
CAIARTGGTITEAFF
>TRBV11-2
CASSRDTLLEQYF
>TRBV29-1
CSARGENTGELFF
>TRBV5-5
CASRFGHLDEKLFF
>TRBV29-1
CSVEVAGTTNTGELFF
>TRBV7-2
CASSLGVRVNEKLFF
>TRBV30
CASERRLNTEAFF
>TRBV2
CASSETRGTDTQYF
>TRBV5-4
CASSFQGSGTGSYYTF
>TRBV14
CASSLTANYGYTF
>TRBV7-8
CASSLVELSNNEQFF
>TRBV6-6
CASRPPGQYTEAFF
>TRBV4-3
CASSQGGKEYTEAFF
>TRBV19
CASSIDRDRAQWGNQPQHF
>TRBV11-2
CASTHPGANEKLFF
>TRBV11-2
CASSSDRGYYEQYF
>TRBV5-1
CASSLVGETQYF
>TRBV30
CAWSQGGGRDSPLHF
>TRBV21-1
CASSKDGISPLHF
>TRBV28
CASSFSGGASGYTF
>TRBV27
CASSSYRGSYNEQFF
>TRBV4-1
CASSHTQGGNQPQHF
>TRBV6-6
CASSPGFEAFF